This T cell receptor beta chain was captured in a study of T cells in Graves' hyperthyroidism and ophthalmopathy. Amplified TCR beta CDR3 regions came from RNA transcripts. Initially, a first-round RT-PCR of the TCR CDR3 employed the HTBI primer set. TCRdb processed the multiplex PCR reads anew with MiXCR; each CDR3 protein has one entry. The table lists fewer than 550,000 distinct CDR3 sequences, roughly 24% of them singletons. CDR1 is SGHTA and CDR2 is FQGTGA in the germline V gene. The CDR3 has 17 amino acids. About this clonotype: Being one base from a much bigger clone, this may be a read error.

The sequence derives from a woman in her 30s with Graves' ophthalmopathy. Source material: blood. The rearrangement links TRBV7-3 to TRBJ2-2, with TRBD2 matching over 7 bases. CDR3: CASSLKRGVGDTGELLF. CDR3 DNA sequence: TGTGCCAGCAGCCTCAAGCGGGGCGTAGGCGACACCGGGGAGCTGTTGTTT.